This entry concerns a single T cell receptor beta chain. A few counts support this clone. Its antigen target is currently unknown. Within one base of it there is no much larger clone, and no base qualities were kept. The donors belonged to the validation cohort of about 130 subjects, which was separate from the roughly 670-subject first cohort. V is pared back by 2 bases and J by 2 bases, with 13 bases lying between the germline termini. There are 15 amino acids in the CDR3, from cysteine to phenylalanine inclusive. This entry keeps only the CDR3 DNA: 45 bases, framed from base 1. The germline V gene encodes CDR1 WNHNN and CDR2 SYGVQD (reference sequence). This entry is derived from a study of cytomegalovirus exposure and HLA in healthy donors (dated by TCRdb to the late 2010s). The study in broad terms: According to a later analysis, the 120 or so validation repertoires were produced on the same platform as the roughly 600 repertoires of the first cohort. The aim of the study was to test whether cataloging public T cell receptors could identify signatures of past pathogen exposure. In addition to the first cohort of approximately 650 subjects, a separate validation cohort of some 120 different subjects was used. The study combined high-throughput TCR immunosequencing, statistical association of individual TCRs with disease status, and machine learning to predict cytomegalovirus infection status.

Study-level results and caveats: The study listed 170 or so TCR beta chains as associated with cytomegalovirus. The classifier was reported to diagnose cytomegalovirus status with high specificity and sensitivity in both the original cohort and the validation cohort. While some public TCRs were present in many individuals, most TCR sequences turned up only very rarely across donors. The validation cohort had no HLA typing available for a later analysis, so co-occurrence within that cohort was assessed over all 120 or so repertoires. In vitro tests confirmed that a few of the cytomegalovirus-associated TCR beta chains recognize cytomegalovirus antigens. The authors suggested that the approach could potentially be extended to other disease states and immunological phenotypes. In a later analysis, TCRs clustered in the first cohort were found to also tend to co-occur in the 110 or so validation repertoires, with approximately 93% of cluster scores above 0.

Libraries were built with the immunoSEQ multiplex PCR assay. The source study handled its data this way. To diagnose cytomegalovirus status from the catalog of TCR beta chain sequences, a statistical classification framework was built. TCRdb obtained this table from immuneACCESS and retained in-frame rearrangements with V and J assigned. These tables miss some clones; where compared with another copy, unresolved V genes account for less than half of the shortfall, and the remainder is unexplained. V, J and clone size derive from that table, while D and trimming were established from the DNA sequence. Across this sample there are some 240,000 clones, with approximately 87% seen only once. The ten largest clones capture roughly 5.7% of the sample.

This TCR was recovered from a woman younger than 30 in good health and CMV-seronegative. Sequencing was done on a sample of PBMCs. The V and J genes are TRBV10-1 and TRBJ2-7; the D gene remains uncertain. CDR3 sequence: CASSEGVTPAYEQYF. The DNA reads TGCGCCAGCAGTGAGGGGGTAACTCCAGCCTACGAGCAGTACTTC.